These T cell receptor beta chains were read from a single sample in a study of blood T cell repertoires in COVID-19. Some clones are missing from TCRdb's copy, which holds only in-frame ones; the method was immunoSEQ multiplex PCR. Among around 57,000 clones listed, around 87% were seen once. The sample comprised peripheral blood. The receptors stem from a woman of 80 years or more with COVID-19, enrolled during active disease. Both conserved end residues are part of each CDR3. D genes are given only for firm matches.

CDR3: CASSFGGLPNEQFF
D: .
J: TRBJ2-1
length: 14
V: TRBV5-1

CDR3: CASSVTGPYEQYF
D: .
J: TRBJ2-7
length: 13
V: TRBV19

CDR3: CASSWGVVNTEAFF
D: .
J: TRBJ1-1
length: 14
V: TRBV21-1

CDR3: CAISETLAGGTDTQYF
D: TRBD2
J: TRBJ2-3
length: 16
V: TRBV10-3

CDR3: CASSPGTGANQPQHF
D: .
J: TRBJ1-5
length: 15
V: TRBV18

CDR3: CSFRTGTMAGELFF
D: .
J: TRBJ2-2
length: 14
V: TRBV29-1

CDR3: CSASVAGRQFF
D: TRBD2
J: TRBJ2-1
length: 11
V: TRBV20-1

CDR3: CASSPDTFYEQYF
D: .
J: TRBJ2-7
length: 13
V: TRBV6-5

CDR3: CASSLSGSPYNEQFF
D: TRBD2
J: TRBJ2-1
length: 15
V: TRBV5-4

CDR3: CASSTRGWVNEQFF
D: TRBD1
J: TRBJ2-1
length: 14
V: TRBV19

CDR3: CASSPRQGRGGTEAFF
D: TRBD1
J: TRBJ1-1
length: 16
V: TRBV7-2

CDR3: CASSDRVNTEAFF
D: TRBD1
J: TRBJ1-1
length: 13
V: TRBV19

CDR3: CARSRGKNYGYTF
D: .
J: TRBJ1-2
length: 13
V: TRBV7-5

CDR3: CASSIKTLGGAFF
D: .
J: TRBJ1-1
length: 13
V: TRBV19

CDR3: CASSPARRLAGEETQYF
D: TRBD2
J: TRBJ2-5
length: 17
V: TRBV3-1/TRBV3-2

CDR3: CSASLIAVNEQFF
D: .
J: TRBJ2-1
length: 13
V: TRBV20-1

CDR3: CASSTTGGASPLHF
D: TRBD1
J: TRBJ1-6
length: 14
V: TRBV18

CDR3: CASTPGGRLGEQYF
D: TRBD2
J: TRBJ2-7
length: 14
V: TRBV5-6

CDR3: CASSPGTYYGYTF
D: .
J: TRBJ1-2
length: 13
V: TRBV7-9

CDR3: CASSFGSGELFF
D: .
J: TRBJ2-2
length: 12
V: TRBV3-1/TRBV3-2

CDR3: CASSKDKMNTEAFF
D: .
J: TRBJ1-1
length: 14
V: TRBV6-5

CDR3: CASSSRGGVEKLFF
D: .
J: TRBJ1-4
length: 14
V: TRBV3-1/TRBV3-2

CDR3: CSVEMTNYGYTF
D: .
J: TRBJ1-2
length: 12
V: TRBV29-1

CDR3: CASSNAPMGQGETQYF
D: TRBD1
J: TRBJ2-5
length: 16
V: TRBV5-1

CDR3: CASISGPWGLDYGYTF
D: .
J: TRBJ1-2
length: 16
V: TRBV7-2

CDR3: CASSQDRVTYEQYF
D: TRBD1
J: TRBJ2-7
length: 14
V: TRBV3-1/TRBV3-2

CDR3: CASSFSGGRETQYF
D: TRBD1
J: TRBJ2-5
length: 14
V: TRBV27

CDR3: CASSFRRQVANEKLFF
D: .
J: TRBJ1-4
length: 16
V: TRBV27

CDR3: CASSVEGDIDTQYF
D: .
J: TRBJ2-3
length: 14
V: TRBV9

CDR3: CAWARDRQVTEAFF
D: TRBD1
J: TRBJ1-1
length: 14
V: TRBV30

CDR3: CASSQVSDSSYEQYF
D: .
J: TRBJ2-7
length: 15
V: TRBV3-1/TRBV3-2

CDR3: CASSLRGVETQYF
D: .
J: TRBJ2-5
length: 13
V: TRBV14

CDR3: CASSFTGNSPLHF
D: .
J: TRBJ1-6
length: 13
V: TRBV27

CDR3: CASSAPQGQGSSGYTF
D: TRBD1
J: TRBJ1-2
length: 16
V: TRBV9

CDR3: CASSGGDNSPLHF
D: .
J: TRBJ1-6
length: 13
V: TRBV5-6

CDR3: CASRGQVNTGELFF
D: TRBD1
J: TRBJ2-2
length: 14
V: TRBV10-2

CDR3: CASRTATEAFF
D: .
J: TRBJ1-1
length: 11
V: TRBV19

CDR3: CASSFDRVRNEQFF
D: TRBD1
J: TRBJ2-1
length: 14
V: TRBV28

CDR3: CAISESGAGGGYEQYF
D: TRBD1
J: TRBJ2-7
length: 16
V: TRBV10-3

CDR3: CASSLTGGDTGELFF
D: TRBD1
J: TRBJ2-2
length: 15
V: TRBV6-6

CDR3: CASSLPRLGTGIHEQFF
D: TRBD1
J: TRBJ2-1
length: 17
V: TRBV11-2

CDR3: CASSSGTGSEQYF
D: .
J: TRBJ2-7
length: 13
V: TRBV19

CDR3: CASSLVGADGYTF
D: .
J: TRBJ1-2
length: 13
V: TRBV5-4

CDR3: CAWSENRNNEQFF
D: .
J: TRBJ2-1
length: 13
V: TRBV30

CDR3: CASSEAVGYTF
D: .
J: TRBJ1-2
length: 11
V: TRBV2

CDR3: CASSLLGVLDTGELFF
D: .
J: TRBJ2-2
length: 16
V: TRBV27

CDR3: CASSFSQGRTEAFF
D: .
J: TRBJ1-1
length: 14
V: TRBV27

CDR3: CASSETGGTYQETQYF
D: TRBD2
J: TRBJ2-5
length: 16
V: TRBV19

CDR3: CSVGRASGAQETQYF
D: TRBD2
J: TRBJ2-5
length: 15
V: TRBV29-1

CDR3: CASSSTAQGGYSNQPQHF
D: .
J: TRBJ1-5
length: 18
V: TRBV7-8